These 27 T cell receptor beta chains were all obtained from the same sample, sequenced in a study of blood T cell repertoires in COVID-19. Using immunoSEQ multiplex PCR, the repertoire was profiled, and TCRdb retains in-frame clones only, with some absent. Counted here are 85,000 to 130,000 clones, around 80% occurring once; the ten biggest clones make up 13% to 15%. The sequenced sample was peripheral blood. These receptors were obtained from a woman aged 60-70 years with acute or convalescent COVID-19.

The chain couples TRBV10-3 to TRBJ1-1; 7 bases are shared with TRBD1. This CDR3 is built from 17 residues. The J segment lost 0 bases and the V segment lost 5 bases, leaving 12 bases of the junction unmatched. The germline CDR1 and CDR2 sequences are ENHRY and SYGVKD. CDR3 region: CAISSIPPGQMNTEAFF. CDR3 in DNA: TGTGCCATCAGTTCTATCCCACCGGGACAGATGAACACTGAAGCTTTCTTT.

V and J are TRBV12-3 or TRBV12-4 and TRBJ1-1, with 7 bases identical to TRBD1. CDR3 size: 12 residues. Germline trimming cut 4 bases from V and 7 bases from J; bases unmatched to any gene: 3. The DNA of the CDR3 is TGTGCCAGCAGTTCCCGACAGGGTGAAGCTTTCTTT. As protein: CASSSRQGEAFF.

This clone showed up just once. V gene TRBV7-2 combines with J gene TRBJ2-7; D unclear. The germline CDR1 and CDR2 sequences are SGHTA and FQGNSA. The CDR3 has 11 residues. V lost 5 bases and J lost 2, with 4 bases in between. The CDR3 here is CASSPAYEQYF. DNA of the CDR3: TGTGCCAGCAGCCCTGCCTACGAGCAGTACTTC. The full variable domain, its missing parts supplied by reference TRBV7-2 and TRBJ2-7, is GAGVSQSPSNKVTEKGKDVELRCDPISGHTALYWYRQSLGQGLEFLIYFQGNSAPDKSGLPSDRFSAERTGGSVSTLTIQRTQQEDSAVYLCASSPAYEQYFGPGTRLTVT.

The CDR3 spells CASSSPGQGPRSAQYF. CDR3 bases: TGTGCCAGCAGTTCCCCTGGCCAGGGGCCTCGGTCGGCCCAGTACTTC. The chain employs TRBV28 and TRBJ2-5, with D maybe TRBD1 (6 bases). V lost 4 bases and J 9 bases, leaving 24 bases between the germline ends. The CDR3 has 16 residues. Germline-derived CDR1 and CDR2 are MDHEN and SYDVKM. Looking up the rest from reference TRBV28 and TRBJ2-5 gives the full variable domain: DVKVTQSSRYLVKRTGEKVFLECVQDMDHENMFWYRQDPGLGLRLIYFSYDVKMKEKGDIPEGYSVSREKKERFSLILESASTNQTSMYLCASSSPGQGPRSAQYFGPGTRLLVL.

V and J are TRBV28 and TRBJ1-2, with D possibly being TRBD1 (5 bases). Germline V gene lookup returns CDR1 MDHEN and CDR2 SYDVKM. The V gene lost 8 bases and the J gene lost 3 bases, with 19 bases spanning the gap. The CDR3 consists of 15 residues. CDR3 in amino acids: CASGLPGGLDYGYTF. CDR3 nucleotide sequence: TGTGCCAGCGGACTCCCGGGGGGTCTCGACTATGGCTACACCTTC.

The chain employs TRBV5-8 and TRBJ1-2; 7 bases line up with TRBD1. This CDR3 is built from 13 residues. Germline CDR1 reads SGHTS; CDR2 reads YDEGEE. Trimming removed 2 bases from V and 4 bases from J; junction bases left unmatched: 2. The CDR3 nucleotides are TGTGCCAGCAGCTTCGGGACAGTCTATGGCTACACCTTC. It codes for CASSFGTVYGYTF.

Comments on this clone: Distinct nucleotide sequences in the sample also encode this CDR3. The V call is TRBV5-1, the J call TRBJ2-3, with 10 bases identical to TRBD1. V shed 3 bases, J shed 3 bases, and the junction held 1 base outside the gene matches. This CDR3 has 14 residues. The germline gives CDR1 SGHRS, CDR2 YFSETQ. CDR3 loop: CASSWTGGTDTQYF. DNA for the CDR3: TGCGCCAGCAGCTGGACAGGGGGGACAGATACGCAGTATTTT.

V gene TRBV4-1 combines with J gene TRBJ1-1; 8 bases align to TRBD1. In germline, CDR1 is MGHRA, CDR2 YSYEKL. V dropped 8 bases and J dropped 1; count of bases not matched to a gene: 9. CDR3 length: 15 amino acids. CDR3 sequence: CASSQMDRANTEAFF. In DNA form, the CDR3 reads TGCGCCAGCTCTCAGATGGACAGGGCGAACACTGAAGCTTTCTTT.

The J gene is TRBJ2-7, the V gene TRBV6-1; 8 bases agree with TRBD2. Germline V lookup: CDR1 MNHNS, CDR2 SASEGT. The ends lost 4 bases at V and 5 bases at J; junction bases unmatched: 10. This CDR3 has 15 residues. CDR3 DNA: TGTGCCAGCAGTGTAGCGGGGCCCTTTAAAGACGAGCAGTACTTC. This sequence encodes CASSVAGPFKDEQYF.

This chain connects TRBV7-8 to TRBJ1-1, with 10 bases aligning to TRBD1. Germline V gene data show CDR1 as SGHVS and CDR2 as FQNEAQ. V lost 5 bases, J lost 3 bases, and 9 bases stayed unmatched. The CDR3 has 16 amino acids. CDR3 coding DNA: TGTGCCAGCAGCGCGTCTCCGGGACAGGGGCACACTGAAGCTTTCTTT. Its protein is CASSASPGQGHTEAFF.

The chain joins TRBV2 to TRBJ1-5; no firm D call. The germline CDR1 and CDR2 sequences are SNHLY and FYNNEI. CDR3 length: 12 amino acids. Trimming cost V 6 bases and J 1 base, with 4 bases left between them. The CDR3 protein is CASSYSNQPQHF. As DNA, the CDR3 is TGTGCCAGCAGCTACAGCAATCAGCCCCAGCATTTT.

V gene TRBV9 combines with J gene TRBJ1-6; the D is unclear. Germline-derived CDR1 and CDR2 are SGDLS and YYNGEE. This CDR3 spans 13 amino acids. V was trimmed by 4 bases and J by 12 bases, leaving 14 bases between them. CDR3 sequence reads: CASSPRGYRPLHF. CDR3 nucleotides: TGTGCCAGCAGCCCCCGCGGCTATAGACCCCTCCACTTT.

The chain couples TRBV5-1 to TRBJ2-7; 9 bases map to TRBD1. The CDR3 consists of 14 residues. V shed 4 bases, J shed 5 bases, and the junction held 7 bases outside the gene matches. Germline-derived CDR1 and CDR2 are SGHRS and YFSETQ. The CDR3 reads CASSDKQGADEQYF. The CDR3 DNA reads as TGCGCCAGCAGCGATAAACAGGGGGCGGACGAGCAGTACTTC. Supplemented by reference TRBV5-1 and TRBJ2-7, the full variable domain reads KAGVTQTPRYLIKTRGQQVTLSCSPISGHRSVSWYQQTPGQGLQFLFEYFSETQRNKGNFPGRFSGRQFSNSRSEMNVSTLELGDSALYLCASSDKQGADEQYFGPGTRLTVT.

This rearrangement joins TRBV4-2 to TRBJ1-2; the D is unclear. The CDR3 is 14 amino acids. The germline V gene encodes CDR1 LGHNA and CDR2 YNFKEQ. The V end lost 0 bases, the J end lost 7 bases, and 12 bases lay between the germline ends. DNA of the CDR3: TGTGCCAGCAGCCAAGACGCGGTGTCGGGTGGCTACACCTTC. Translation: CASSQDAVSGGYTF.

The CDR3, as DNA: TGTGCCAGCAGCCCCGCCCCCGGAGGGGTCCCCGGGGAGCTGTTTTTT. Protein product: CASSPAPGGVPGELFF. The rearrangement joins TRBV5-4 to TRBJ2-2; D is perhaps TRBD2 (6 bases). The ends were cut back, 4 bases at V and 6 bases at J, with 19 bases in the middle. The germline gives CDR1 SGHNT, CDR2 YYREEE (reference sequence). This CDR3 has 16 residues.

The sample holds a few counts of this clone. The CDR3 loop is CASSSGQGGKLFF. The CDR3 DNA reads as TGTGCCAGCAGCTCGGGACAGGGCGGAAAACTGTTTTTT. This chain links TRBV9 with TRBJ1-4, with 9 bases fitting TRBD1. Germline V gene sequence: CDR1 SGDLS, CDR2 YYNGEE. This CDR3 spans 13 amino acids. V lost 4 bases and J lost 10; bases outside the gene matches: 5.

This chain links TRBV19 with TRBJ2-7; 8 bases map to TRBD2. Germline V CDR1 and CDR2: LNHDA, SQIVND (reference sequence). J was trimmed by 4 bases and V by 6 bases; bases with no gene match: 8. This CDR3 has 14 amino acids. The DNA of the CDR3 is TGTGCCAGTAGCAAGCCGGGGGGGGCGTACGAGCAGTACTTC. It encodes CASSKPGGAYEQYF.

This clone was counted once. This chain links TRBV30 with TRBJ2-5; TRBD1 might be the D (6 bases). The V end lost 2 bases, the J end lost 5 bases, and 15 bases lay between the germline ends. The germline CDR1 and CDR2 sequences are GTSNPN and SVGIG (reference sequence). CDR3 length equals 14 residues. DNA for the CDR3: TGTGCCTGGAGTCGACAGGTCTTTGGGGAGACCCAGTACTTC. Encoded protein: CAWSRQVFGETQYF.

The V and J genes are TRBV30 and TRBJ1-1; no reliable D call. This CDR3 has 12 residues. Germline CDR1 GTSNPN, CDR2 SVGIG (reference sequence). Trimming took 0 bases from V and 4 from J, leaving 6 bases between them. The CDR3 sequence is CAWSVQSTEAFF. For the CDR3, the DNA is TGTGCCTGGAGTGTACAATCCACTGAAGCTTTCTTT.

In nucleotides, the CDR3 is TGTGCCAGCACCAACCCGGGACAGGGCTTCGAGCAGTACTTC. Its translation is CASTNPGQGFEQYF. The chain employs TRBV6-5 and TRBJ2-7; 9 bases map to TRBD1. This CDR3 spans 14 amino acids. With V trimmed by 7 bases and J by 6 bases, 10 bases remained unmatched. Germline V gives CDR1 MNHEY, CDR2 SVGAGI.

This chain joins TRBV11-2 and TRBJ1-1; D is perhaps TRBD1 (5 bases). This CDR3 spans 14 amino acids. V was shortened by 3 bases and J by 4 bases, with 12 bases between the two germline ends. Germline CDR1 and CDR2: SGHAT and FQNNGV. Here the CDR3 DNA reads TGTGCCAGCAGCTTCGACAGCCGGTTCACTGAAGCTTTCTTT. Its protein is CASSFDSRFTEAFF.

V and J are TRBV27 and TRBJ1-2; possible D gene TRBD1, 5 bases. Germline V gene sequence: CDR1 MNHEY, CDR2 SMNVEV (reference sequence). Trimming shortened V by 5 bases and J by 6 bases, and 16 bases separated the two germline ends. The length of the CDR3 is 14 residues. DNA for the CDR3: TGTGCCAGCAGTCCACAGGACCGGGGGGATGGCTACACCTTC. It codes for CASSPQDRGDGYTF.

The count of this clone is one. The CDR3 here is CASSLGREETQYF. CDR3 DNA: TGCGCCAGCAGCTTGGGGCGGGAAGAGACCCAGTACTTC. This chain joins TRBV5-1 and TRBJ2-5, with TRBD2 as a possible D gene (5 bases). This CDR3 spans 13 amino acids. Germline CDR1 SGHRS, CDR2 YFSETQ. V was pared by 0 bases and J by 3 bases, with 6 bases between.

A single count supports this clone. V gene TRBV5-1 combines with J gene TRBJ2-2; the match to TRBD2 covers 11 bases. The germline CDR1 and CDR2 sequences are SGHRS and YFSETQ. V trimming: 2 bases; J trimming: 3 bases; junction bases outside the gene matches: 0. CDR3 length: 15 residues. CDR3 sequence reads: CASSLLAGDTGELFF. The CDR3 bases are TGCGCCAGCAGCTTACTAGCGGGGGACACCGGGGAGCTGTTTTTT. The full variable domain, in which reference TRBV5-1 and TRBJ2-2 provide the parts outside the CDR3, is KAGVTQTPRYLIKTRGQQVTLSCSPISGHRSVSWYQQTPGQGLQFLFEYFSETQRNKGNFPGRFSGRQFSNSRSEMNVSTLELGDSALYLCASSLLAGDTGELFFGEGSRLTVL.

The chain is built from TRBV19 and TRBJ1-2; D possibly corresponds to TRBD1 (6 bases). The CDR3 extends over 14 amino acids. V was clipped by 6 bases and J by 8 bases, with 19 bases between them. In germline, CDR1 is LNHDA, CDR2 SQIVND (reference sequence). The DNA for the CDR3 is TGTGCCAGTAGCCTTACGCCAGGGGCTGGGGGCTACACCTTC. Its protein product is CASSLTPGAGGYTF.

Concerning this clone: A read error may produce the germline difference seen at one junction end. CDR3 DNA: TGTGCTAGCAGCAAACTGCAGGACAGCAATGAGCAGTTCTTC. This encodes CASSKLQDSNEQFF. The V call is TRBV7-7, the J call TRBJ2-1; weak D call: TRBD1 (6 bases). The CDR3 length is 14 residues. CDR1 is SSHAT and CDR2 is FNYEAQ in the germline V gene (reference sequence).

This clone was picked up a small number of times. The V gene is TRBV18, the J gene TRBJ1-4; 7 positions match TRBD1. V lost 0 bases to trimming and J lost 0 bases; unmatched junction nucleotides: 4. Germline assignment: CDR1 KGHSH and CDR2 LQKENI. CDR3 length: 17 amino acids. The CDR3 DNA reads TGTGCCAGCTCACCACCGGGACAGACAACAACTAATGAAAAACTGTTTTTT. Its protein product is CASSPPGQTTTNEKLFF.